The text below deals with one TCR beta chain. What it binds is unknown. This CDR3 spans 13 amino acids. Germline V gene data show CDR1 as SQVTM and CDR2 as ANQGSEA. V lost 6 bases to trimming and J lost 3 bases; unmatched junction nucleotides: 7. Scientists amplified the TCR beta CDR3 regions from RNA transcripts. HTBI-primed first-round RT-PCR preceded second-round multiplex PCR. One entry per CDR3 protein results from TCRdb running MiXCR on the multiplex PCR reads. This sample has 650,000 to 900,000 distinct CDR3 sequences, with 35% to 50% found just once. Certain patients, namely those with other autoimmune diseases, uncontrolled infections, pregnancy or lactation, were excluded. PBMCs were density-gradient isolated from roughly 10 ml fresh blood. This entry is derived from a study of Graves' ophthalmopathy and Graves' hyperthyroidism. Study outcomes and limitations: Appearing in blood as well were most expanded thyroid clonotypes above 0.001 frequency.

This chain uses TRBV29-1 with TRBJ2-7; 8 nucleotides agree with TRBD2. Material: peripheral blood. The sequence derives from an adult man with Graves' ophthalmopathy. The CDR3 bases are TGCAGCGTCGCCCAGCGGGGGAGCTACGAGCAGTACTTC. It is translated as CSVAQRGSYEQYF.